This T cell receptor beta chain originates from a study of cytomegalovirus exposure and HLA in healthy donors. Notes on this clone: No antigen is known for it.

With 60 Vbeta and 13 Jbeta primers, the PCR was carried out. Repertoires were generated with immunoSEQ multiplex PCR, while TCRdb's copy carries only in-frame clones and drops some. Of about 160,000 clones in the sample, approximately 80% were seen once. J gave up 4 bases and V 4 bases, and 8 bases lay outside the gene matches. Germline-derived CDR1 and CDR2 are SEHNR and FQNEAQ (reference sequence). CDR3 length: 15 residues. Regarding the study as a whole: In an earlier analysis, productive rearrangement rates for most beta V segments clustered near 90% or 30%. Some V segments, including TRBV6-2 and TRBV6-3, were excluded as indistinguishable.

The sequence came from a woman in her forties or fifties in good health and CMV-seronegative. The source material was PBMCs. The chain is built from TRBV7-9 and TRBJ1-1, with 8 bases matching TRBD1. CDR3 protein: CASSSIRTGRTEAFF. DNA for the CDR3: TGTGCCAGCAGCTCCATACGGACAGGGCGCACTGAAGCTTTCTTT.